A selection of T cell receptor beta chains follows, all from one sample in a study of control samples from healthy donors and cancer patients. Clones were sequenced by immunoSEQ multiplex PCR, and TCRdb holds only the in-frame ones, with some missing. Altogether 35,000 to 50,000 clones are present, 70% to 90% being singletons, with the ten largest covering over 45%. Source material: blood. These receptors came from a man between 60 and 75 years old in good health. Each CDR3 is given with its conserved first and last residue. D genes are given only for firm matches. For some rows the clone size is stated as once, few or many, or as a class when expanded; others skip it.

CDR3nt,CDR3aa,abundance,j_gene,v_gene,d_gene
TGTGCCATCAGTGATGGTCAGGGGACTGAAGCTTTCTTT,CAISDGQGTEAFF,NA,TRBJ1-1,TRBV10-3,NA
TGTGCCAGCAGTGTCCAGAACACCGGGGAGCTGTTTTTT,CASSVQNTGELFF,NA,TRBJ2-2,TRBV2,NA
TGTGCCGGAAAAGCGGGGGGGATGAACACCGGGGAGCTGTTTTTT,CAGKAGGMNTGELFF,NA,TRBJ2-2,TRBV6-1,TRBD2
TGTGCCAGCAGCCAAGATAGAGGGGCGGTGCCCCAGCATTTT,CASSQDRGAVPQHF,NA,TRBJ1-5,TRBV3-1/TRBV3-2,NA
TGCAGCGTTGTGCCAGGGGGCGGTGTGCAGTTCTTC,CSVVPGGGVQFF,NA,TRBJ2-1,TRBV29-1,TRBD1
TGTGCCAGCAGCTTGAACAGGGGGTATGGCTACACCTTC,CASSLNRGYGYTF,NA,TRBJ1-2,TRBV5-8,TRBD1
TGTGCCAGCAGCATACAGGGGGGGACAGATACGCAGTATTTT,CASSIQGGTDTQYF,NA,TRBJ2-3,TRBV9,NA
TGTGCCAGCAGCCTCAGGGGAATCGGCTATGGCTACACCTTC,CASSLRGIGYGYTF,NA,TRBJ1-2,TRBV6-5,NA
TGCGCCAGCAGCCGCGGGAATGACCGACCTGGGGCCAACGTCCTGACTTTC,CASSRGNDRPGANVLTF,NA,TRBJ2-6,TRBV4-3,NA
TGTGCCAGCAGCTCAAATCTCCCGGGACAGGGCGCCTACGAGCAGTACTTC,CASSSNLPGQGAYEQYF,NA,TRBJ2-7,TRBV7-8,TRBD1
TGTGCCAGCAGCTTGGGCCCGGTCGCGGGGGAAGAGACCCAGTACTTC,CASSLGPVAGEETQYF,few,TRBJ2-5,TRBV5-4,TRBD2
TGTGCCAGCAGCGCTCACACTGGTAACTATGGCTACACCTTC,CASSAHTGNYGYTF,once,TRBJ1-2,TRBV28,NA
TGTGCCAGCAGCCCCTCAGGCGGGACAGGGCCCGAAAAACTGTTTTTT,CASSPSGGTGPEKLFF,NA,TRBJ1-4,TRBV4-2,TRBD1
TGTGCCAGCAGAATGGACAGAGACACTGAAGCTTTCTTT,CASRMDRDTEAFF,NA,TRBJ1-1,TRBV7-2,NA
TGCGCCAGCAGCTTGGGTGCTGGGAACACTGAAGCTTTCTTT,CASSLGAGNTEAFF,NA,TRBJ1-1,TRBV5-1,NA
TGTGCCAGCAGCCAGACTCCCCACAGCCTAATGAACACTGAAGCTTTCTTT,CASSQTPHSLMNTEAFF,NA,TRBJ1-1,TRBV5-8,NA
TGTGCCAGCAGTGATCGGGGGACCCACACCTTC,CASSDRGTHTF,NA,TRBJ1-2,TRBV6-1,NA
TGTGCCAGCAGTTTATTCTCTCACAATGAGCAGTTCTTC,CASSLFSHNEQFF,NA,TRBJ2-1,TRBV12-3/TRBV12-4,NA
TGTGCCAGCATGGACAGGGGGGCACAGCCCCAGCATTTT,CASMDRGAQPQHF,NA,TRBJ1-5,TRBV28,TRBD1
TGCGCCAGCAGCGAAAATGGGCGGACAAAGCAGTACTTC,CASSENGRTKQYF,NA,TRBJ2-7,TRBV5-1,NA
TGCAGTGCTAGTCCTGGGGGGCGAGCAACTAATGAAAAACTGTTTTTT,CSASPGGRATNEKLFF,few,TRBJ1-4,TRBV20-1,NA
TGTGCCAGCAGCGCCGACAGAAATACGCAGTATTTT,CASSADRNTQYF,NA,TRBJ2-3,TRBV11-1,NA
TGCGCCAGCAGCTTGGATACTAGCTCGCCCGGGGAGCTGTTTTTT,CASSLDTSSPGELFF,NA,TRBJ2-2,TRBV5-1,NA
TGTGCCAGCTCACCACCGCTGGGGTTGAAGACTGAAGCTTTCTTT,CASSPPLGLKTEAFF,NA,TRBJ1-1,TRBV18,NA
TGCAGTGCTAGTTTGTTCGGGGACAGGGGTAGTGGCTACACCTTC,CSASLFGDRGSGYTF,NA,TRBJ1-2,TRBV20-1,TRBD1
TGTGCCAGCTCACCCCTTAATGAAAAACTGTTTTTT,CASSPLNEKLFF,once,TRBJ1-4,TRBV18,NA
TGTGCCAGCAGCTTACAGGGACAGAACACTGAAGCTTTCTTT,CASSLQGQNTEAFF,few,TRBJ1-1,TRBV7-2,NA
TGTGCCAGCAGCCCCCGCGACAGGGCTGGAAACACCATATATTTT,CASSPRDRAGNTIYF,NA,TRBJ1-3,TRBV7-8,TRBD1
TGTGCCAGCCCCCCGGGGAGGGGCGGGGGGAGCAATCAGCCCCAGCATTTT,CASPPGRGGGSNQPQHF,NA,TRBJ1-5,TRBV28,NA
TGTGCCAGTAGTATTTCAGCCCCGGGACAGGGCCTTGGGGAGCAGTACTTC,CASSISAPGQGLGEQYF,few,TRBJ2-7,TRBV19,TRBD1